This T cell receptor beta chain was captured in a study of beta chain features in type 1 diabetes. As regards this clone: Its antigen is not known.

The whole isolated RNA underwent reverse transcription, so sequencing captured expressed TCRB transcripts. Some 3.6 million reads were obtained on average from naive, central memory and regulatory T cell samples. Clones were sequenced by immunoSEQ multiplex PCR, and TCRdb holds only the in-frame ones, with some missing. The data show hundreds of thousands of clones, 10% to 15% seen once. Study-level results: The study found that naive, central memory and Treg TCRB repertoires appeared more similar in patients than in healthy donors.

Unmatched junction bases numbered 6, after V lost 0 bases and J lost 7 bases. The CDR3 is 15 residues long. CDR1 and CDR2 (germline): MNHEY, SVGAGI. Each of the sorted populations had a purity greater than 95%. V is TRBV6-5 and J is TRBJ1-2; 9 nucleotides agree with TRBD1. The sequence was collected from a man younger than 35 in good health. The sample taken for sequencing was naive CD4+ T cells from blood. The CDR3 DNA reads TGTGCCAGCAGTTACTCGACGGGACAGGGATTTGGCTACACCTTC. Encoded protein: CASSYSTGQGFGYTF.